The 31 T cell receptor beta chains listed next were all sequenced from one sample in a study of T cells in Graves' hyperthyroidism and ophthalmopathy. Using RNA transcripts as the source, TCR beta CDR3 regions were amplified. The primer set for the first-round RT-PCR of the TCR CDR3 was HTBI. One entry per CDR3 protein, called by TCRdb with MiXCR from the multiplex PCR reads. The sample shows a few hundred thousand distinct CDR3 sequences, 14% to 15% of them seen only once. Sequenced input: blood. These receptors originate from a woman under 40 with Graves' hyperthyroidism.

The chain employs TRBV7-9 and TRBJ1-3; D is possibly TRBD1 (5 bases). Germline V CDR1 and CDR2: SEHNR, FQNEAQ (reference sequence). V lost 7 bases and J 2 bases, leaving 12 bases between the germline ends. There are 14 residues in the CDR3. CDR3 nucleotide sequence: TGTGCCAGCACCCGCGAGGGGACTGGAAACACCATATATTTT. Protein product: CASTREGTGNTIYF.

This clonotype was observed many times. CDR3 amino acids: CASSPPGAEYTDTQYF. The CDR3 nucleotides are TGTGCCAGCAGCCCCCCTGGGGCGGAATACACAGATACGCAGTATTTT. The chain has TRBV11-2 and TRBJ2-3, with a possible D match to TRBD1 (5 bases). Trimming shortened V by 5 bases and J by 2 bases, and 17 bases separated the two germline ends. The germline gives CDR1 SGHAT, CDR2 FQNNGV. This CDR3 contains 16 residues.

This clonotype was counted ten times or more. V is TRBV28 and J is TRBJ1-2, with unresolved D. Per germline, CDR1 MDHEN and CDR2 SYDVKM. The CDR3 has 12 residues. Trimming took 2 bases from V and 8 from J, leaving 9 bases between them. The CDR3 DNA sequence: TGTGCCAGCAGTTTAACCGGGGAAGGCTACACCTTC. This encodes CASSLTGEGYTF.

This clonotype was seen only a few times. The gene calls are TRBV4-1 and TRBJ2-7; 13 nucleotides agree with TRBD2. J lost 9 bases, V lost 4 bases, and 18 bases had no gene match. The CDR3 has 18 amino acids. The V gene's germline CDR1 is MGHRA and CDR2 YSYEKL. The CDR3 coding sequence is TGCGCCAGCAGCCCACAGCCCCGACCGGGACTAGCGGGAATGGTGCAGTACTTC. Residues: CASSPQPRPGLAGMVQYF.

CDR3 loop: CASSRSTGGTGEQYF. For the CDR3, the DNA is TGTGCCAGCAGTCGATCGACAGGGGGCACCGGGGAGCAGTACTTC. The chain is built from TRBV9 and TRBJ2-7; 10 bases map to TRBD1. The CDR3 has 15 amino acids. The ends lost 5 bases at V and 7 bases at J; junction bases unmatched: 12. Germline CDR1 reads SGDLS; CDR2 reads YYNGEE.

This clonotype occurred many times. The J gene is TRBJ2-2, the V gene TRBV11-1; D may be TRBD2 (6 bases). Germline-derived CDR1 and CDR2 are SGHAT and FQDESV (reference sequence). V was pared by 1 base and J by 4 bases, with 16 bases between. This CDR3 comprises 17 residues. CDR3 DNA sequence: TGTGCCAGCAGCTTAGGGGTAAGCCAGCGGGCCACCGGGGAGCTGTTTTTT. Protein sequence: CASSLGVSQRATGELFF.

This clonotype was counted many times. The chain joins TRBV11-3 to TRBJ2-1, with D possibly called TRBD1 or TRBD2 (7 bases each). The CDR3 covers 16 residues. Trimming cost V 5 bases and J 4 bases, with 18 bases left between them. Germline V gives CDR1 SGHNT, CDR2 YENEEA. CDR3 DNA sequence: TGTGCCAGCAGCCCAGAGGGGACAGCGGGATACAATGAGCAGTTCTTC. This encodes CASSPEGTAGYNEQFF. Drawing the rest from reference TRBV11-3 and TRBJ2-1, the complete variable domain is EAGVVQSPRYKIIEKKQPVAFWCNPISGHNTLYWYLQNLGQGPELLIRYENEEAVDDSQLPKDRFSAERLKGVDSTLKIQPAELGDSAVYLCASSPEGTAGYNEQFFGPGTRLTVL.

V is TRBV5-1 and J is TRBJ2-7; D not certain. Germline V lookup: CDR1 SGHRS, CDR2 YFSETQ. Trimming removed 0 bases at V and 5 bases at J, with 9 bases between. The CDR3 has 13 residues. The CDR3 nucleotides read TGCGCCAGCAGCTTGGCAGCACGGGACGAGCAGTACTTC. It codes for CASSLAARDEQYF. The full variable domain, completed using reference TRBV5-1 and TRBJ2-7, is KAGVTQTPRYLIKTRGQQVTLSCSPISGHRSVSWYQQTPGQGLQFLFEYFSETQRNKGNFPGRFSGRQFSNSRSEMNVSTLELGDSALYLCASSLAARDEQYFGPGTRLTVT.

This clonotype showed up just a few times. The rearrangement joins TRBV14 to TRBJ2-7; 13 nucleotides agree with TRBD2. CDR3 length: 15 amino acids. Germline V gene data show CDR1 as SGHDN and CDR2 as FVKESK. After removal of 6 bases from V and 5 bases from J, the junction contained 7 bases not matched to a gene. This CDR3 reads CASSPGLAGADEQYF. In nucleotides, the CDR3 is TGTGCCAGCAGTCCTGGACTAGCGGGAGCCGACGAGCAGTACTTC. The full variable domain, with the rest looked up from reference TRBV14 and TRBJ2-7, is EAGVTQFPSHSVIEKGQTVTLRCDPISGHDNLYWYRRVMGKEIKFLLHFVKESKQDESGMPNNRFLAERTGGTYSTLKVQPAELEDSGVYFCASSPGLAGADEQYFGPGTRLTVT.

This clonotype was seen only a few times. The chain employs TRBV6-1 and TRBJ2-7; perhaps TRBD1 as D (6 bases). V was cut by 7 bases and J by 1 base, with 14 bases left in between. The CDR3 has 14 amino acids. Germline V gene lookup returns CDR1 MNHNS and CDR2 SASEGT. CDR3 region: CASKEEGGSYEQYF. The DNA of the CDR3 is TGTGCCAGCAAAGAGGAAGGGGGTTCCTACGAGCAGTACTTC.

Ten or more counts support this clonotype. J is TRBJ2-3 and V is TRBV7-2; the D gene is possibly TRBD2 (5 bases). CDR3 size: 17 residues. CDR1 SGHTA and CDR2 FQGNSA come from the germline V gene. V lost 5 bases to trimming and J lost 1 base, with 19 bases between them. DNA for the CDR3: TGTGCCAGCAGCCAACGAGGGCGAACGCCGCGCACAGATACGCAGTATTTT. Residues: CASSQRGRTPRTDTQYF.

This clonotype was seen many times. V is TRBV27 and J is TRBJ2-4, with TRBD1 matching 8 bases. The germline V gene has CDR1 MNHEY and CDR2 SMNVEV (reference sequence). V was clipped by 3 bases and J by 7 bases; unmatched bases: 5. This CDR3 region has 14 residues. CDR3 bases: TGTGCCAGCAGTTTTCAGGGGGCGCAGAACATTCAGTACTTC. Its translation is CASSFQGAQNIQYF.

This clonotype was seen only a few times. The chain joins TRBV4-2 to TRBJ2-3; 7 bases align to TRBD2. Germline CDR1 reads LGHNA; CDR2 reads YNFKEQ. The CDR3 has 15 amino acids. Trimming cost V 2 bases and J 6 bases; bases outside gene matches: 8. In DNA, the CDR3 is TGTGCCAGCAGCCAAAGGGCGGGAGTGGAGGATACGCAGTATTTT. Its translation is CASSQRAGVEDTQYF.

At least ten counts were recorded for this clonotype. The chain employs TRBV28 and TRBJ2-1, with D possibly TRBD2 on 6 matching bases. The CDR3 consists of 16 residues. Germline loops: CDR1 MDHEN, CDR2 SYDVKM. V was clipped by 4 bases and J by 4 bases, with 17 bases between them. The CDR3 nucleotides are TGTGCCAGCAGTTCCCCGTCCGCTAGCGCTTACAATGAGCAGTTCTTC. It is translated as CASSSPSASAYNEQFF.

The chain couples TRBV9 to TRBJ2-3; 7 positions match TRBD1. J was trimmed by 1 base and V by 3 bases; bases with no gene match: 2. CDR1 and CDR2 from the germline V gene are SGDLS and YYNGEE. This CDR3 has 14 amino acids. DNA of the CDR3: TGTGCCAGCAGCGAGGGGGCGGGCACAGATACGCAGTATTTT. Its protein is CASSEGAGTDTQYF.

This clonotype occurred many times. The chain has TRBV11-2 and TRBJ1-2; the match to TRBD1 covers 9 bases. V shed 7 bases, J shed 4 bases, and the junction held 4 bases outside the gene matches. The CDR3 covers 13 residues. Germline V lookup: CDR1 SGHAT, CDR2 FQNNGV. The CDR3 DNA reads TGTGCCAGCATGGGACAGGGTTCCTATGGCTACACCTTC. The encoded protein is CASMGQGSYGYTF.

The V gene is TRBV7-2, the J gene TRBJ2-1, with 9 positions matching TRBD2. This CDR3 is 17 amino acids long. J lost 5 bases, V lost 5 bases, and 13 bases had no gene match. CDR1 SGHTA and CDR2 FQGNSA come from the germline V gene. The CDR3 loop is CASSEGGLAGLNNEQFF. The CDR3 region has the DNA TGTGCCAGCAGCGAAGGGGGCCTAGCGGGACTCAACAATGAGCAGTTCTTC. The full variable domain, rest sourced from reference TRBV7-2 and TRBJ2-1, is GAGVSQSPSNKVTEKGKDVELRCDPISGHTALYWYRQSLGQGLEFLIYFQGNSAPDKSGLPSDRFSAERTGGSVSTLTIQRTQQEDSAVYLCASSEGGLAGLNNEQFFGPGTRLTVL.

This clonotype turned up a few times. The CDR3 sequence is CASSGGAGGSAQFF. In nucleotides, the CDR3 is TGCGCCAGCAGTGGGGGAGCTGGGGGGAGTGCGCAGTTCTTC. This chain connects TRBV10-1 to TRBJ2-1; tentatively, D is TRBD2 (6 bases). V was pared by 4 bases and J by 12 bases, with 19 bases between. The CDR3 consists of 14 residues. CDR1 and CDR2 (germline): WNHNN, SYGVQD (reference sequence).

This clonotype was counted many times. The chain employs TRBV6-2 or TRBV6-3 and TRBJ2-3; perhaps TRBD2 as D (6 bases). The CDR3 length is 18 residues. The V end lost 4 bases, the J end lost 0 bases, and 20 bases lay between the germline ends. Germline CDR1 MNHEY, CDR2 SVGEGT. Here the CDR3 reads CASSSAVGSGGSTDTQYF. The CDR3 coding sequence is TGTGCCAGCAGTTCCGCCGTGGGTAGCGGAGGAAGCACAGATACGCAGTATTTT.

This clonotype was seen a handful of times. V and J are TRBV7-2 and TRBJ1-1; D is unresolved. Trimming left V 1 base short and J 1 base short, with 10 bases between. Germline CDR1 SGHTA, CDR2 FQGNSA. The CDR3 sequence is 15 residues long. The CDR3 coding sequence is TGTGCCAGCAGCTTAGACCTCTCGGGGAACACTGAAGCTTTCTTT. It yields the protein CASSLDLSGNTEAFF.

This clonotype showed up many times. The chain combines TRBV7-2 with TRBJ2-1; 12 bases are shared with TRBD2. Losses at the gene ends were 1 base for V and 7 bases for J; bases not matched to a gene: 5. Per the germline V gene, CDR1 is SGHTA and CDR2 is FQGNSA. The CDR3 is 16 amino acids. This CDR3 is CASSLDTLAGGNEQFF. The CDR3 coding sequence is TGTGCCAGCAGCTTAGATACACTAGCGGGAGGTAATGAGCAGTTCTTC.

This clonotype was observed at least ten times. This chain connects TRBV11-2 to TRBJ2-1; no clear D. The CDR3 extends over 14 amino acids. The V gene's germline CDR1 is SGHAT and CDR2 FQNNGV. V lost 3 bases to trimming and J lost 2 bases, with 8 bases between them. CDR3 protein: CASSFSSPYNEQFF. CDR3 in DNA: TGTGCCAGCAGCTTCTCTAGTCCCTACAATGAGCAGTTCTTC.

This clonotype came up a few times. The chain joins TRBV20-1 to TRBJ2-7, with a weak D call TRBD2 (6 bases). The CDR3 is made up of 17 amino acids. The germline CDR1 and CDR2 sequences are DFQATT and SNEGSKA (reference sequence). V was clipped by 3 bases and J by 6 bases, with 27 bases between them. The CDR3 loop is CSASWIRRGERWREQYF. In DNA form, the CDR3 reads TGCAGTGCTAGTTGGATTCGACGCGGGGAGCGGTGGCGCGAGCAGTACTTC.

This clonotype appeared many times. The chain carries TRBV5-1 and TRBJ2-7; D may be TRBD1 (5 bases). This CDR3 spans 12 amino acids. V shed 6 bases and J shed 4 bases, with 11 bases lying between them. The germline V gene encodes CDR1 SGHRS and CDR2 YFSETQ. CDR3 sequence (DNA): TGCGCCAGCACCTCAGGGATTTACGAGCAGTACTTC. This encodes CASTSGIYEQYF.

This clonotype was seen repeatedly, ten times or more. The chain links TRBV27 to TRBJ2-1, with 7 bases matching TRBD2. Germline lookup yields CDR1 MNHEY and CDR2 SMNVEV (reference sequence). The CDR3 totals 16 residues. The junction had 6 bases not matched to a gene; V was cut back by 4 bases and J by 0 bases. As DNA, the CDR3 is TGTGCCAGCAGTTCAGTAGCGGGCCGCTCCTACAATGAGCAGTTCTTC. Translated: CASSSVAGRSYNEQFF.

This clonotype was detected many times. V and J are TRBV12-3 or TRBV12-4 and TRBJ1-1; D call uncertain. Trimming took 3 bases from V and 1 from J, leaving 12 bases between them. The CDR3 runs to 15 residues. The CDR3: CASSFNIKRNTEAFF. CDR3 sequence (DNA): TGTGCCAGCAGTTTTAATATCAAGAGGAACACTGAAGCTTTCTTT.

As concerns this clonotype: Just one base apart from a much larger clone, this may be a read error. The CDR3 protein is CANSLAGGRAGGGEQFF. CDR3 DNA: TGTGCCAACAGTTTAGCTGGCGGGAGGGCCGGCGGGGGTGAGCAGTTCTTC. The chain joins TRBV12-3 or TRBV12-4 to TRBJ2-1; TRBD2 aligns across 9 bases. The CDR3 has 17 amino acids.

This clonotype was detected ten times or more. The chain couples TRBV2 to TRBJ2-7, with 7 positions matching TRBD2. Germline V CDR1 and CDR2: SNHLY, FYNNEI. This CDR3 spans 14 amino acids. Trimming at V came to 4 bases and at J to 3 bases, leaving 6 bases not matched to a gene. The CDR3 DNA reads TGTGCCAGCAGTGGTCTAGCGGACAACTACGAGCAGTACTTC. Amino acids: CASSGLADNYEQYF.

The sample holds many counts of this clonotype. The V call is TRBV27, the J call TRBJ2-7; D ambiguous. This CDR3 is built from 15 residues. Germline loops: CDR1 MNHEY, CDR2 SMNVEV (reference sequence). Deletions cut 2 bases from V and 3 bases from J, with 14 bases between. CDR3 in amino acids: CASSLVPDASYEQYF. CDR3 DNA sequence: TGTGCCAGCAGTTTAGTCCCGGACGCAAGCTACGAGCAGTACTTC.

This clonotype was recorded at least ten times. The V and J genes are TRBV30 and TRBJ1-2; no reliable D call. The CDR3 runs to 13 residues. Trimming removed 0 bases from V and 7 bases from J, with 12 bases in between. Looked up from germline, CDR1 is GTSNPN and CDR2 is SVGIG (reference sequence). The chain's CDR3 is CAWSVPAGGGYTF. CDR3 coding DNA: TGTGCCTGGAGTGTACCGGCAGGCGGTGGCTACACCTTC. Filled out from reference TRBV30 and TRBJ1-2, the complete variable domain reads SQTIHQWPATLVQPVGSPLSLECTVEGTSNPNLYWYRQAAGRGLQLLFYSVGIGQISSEVPQNLSASRPQDRQFILSSKKLLLSDSGFYLCAWSVPAGGGYTFGSGTRLTVV.

Notes on this clonotype: This may arise from a read error, as a much more abundant clone is one base away. The V gene is TRBV11-2, the J gene TRBJ2-1, with 7 bases lining up with TRBD1. Germline loops: CDR1 SGHAT, CDR2 FQNNGV. CDR3 length equals 17 residues. CDR3 loop: CASSLFVRQGVYNGQFF. The CDR3 DNA sequence: TGTGCCAGCAGCTTATTCGTCCGACAGGGAGTATACAATGGGCAGTTCTTC.